The clone carrying this T cell receptor beta chain was seen at least ten times. What it binds is not known. This record belongs to a study of regulatory T cells in long-lasting Graves disease. Time point noted: newly diagnosed GD, antithyroid drugs for less than 3 months. Preparation of the TCR library used RNA extracted from PBMCs. Relying on iRepertoire HTBI primers and Arm-PCR of CDR3 regions, the team built TCR beta libraries. MiXCR, applied by TCRdb to the multiplex PCR reads, yields one record per CDR3 protein. Here the sample spans over 500,000 distinct CDR3 sequences, roughly 15% being singletons. Study-level points and caveats: For persistent Graves' patients, TCR diversity was lower than for newly diagnosed ones.

In germline, CDR1 is DFQATT, CDR2 SNEGSKA (reference sequence). The CDR3 loop spans 13 amino acids. V was pared by 5 bases and J by 6 bases, with 7 bases of the junction left unmatched. These data also featured in a second study, about T cells in Graves' hyperthyroidism and ophthalmopathy. As that study records: Hyperthyroidism patients were newly diagnosed, had disease duration under 2 months, and were aged 18 to 65 years. RT-PCR in the first round (using the HTBI primer set) targeted the TCR CDR3.

The chain uses TRBV20-1 and TRBJ2-1; 7 bases map to TRBD2. The clonotype was recovered from a man aged 18 to 29 with Graves disease. The input for sequencing was peripheral blood mononuclear cells (PBMCs), taken at new diagnosis, from a patient treated with antithyroid drugs. In DNA form, the CDR3 reads TGCAGTGCTGGATCCCCGGGGGGCAATGAGCAGTTCTTC. Its translation is CSAGSPGGNEQFF.